This is a list of T cell receptor beta chains from one sample in a study of T cells in Graves' hyperthyroidism and ophthalmopathy. TCRdb itself ran the multiplex PCR reads through MiXCR, one entry per CDR3 protein. The profile shows around 500,000 distinct CDR3 sequences, 14% of them singletons. Sequencing input: blood. Source of these receptors: a woman aged 40 to 50 with Graves' hyperthyroidism. Both conserved end residues are part of each CDR3. A D gene is named only where the DNA matches it firmly. Not every row has a clone size; where given, it reads once, few, many or a size class.

TRBV5-1	TRBD1	.	TRBJ2-2	CASSLQGQGASNTGELFF	TGCGCCAGCAGCTTGCAGGGACAGGGGGCCTCTAACACCGGGGAGCTGTTTTTT
TRBV7-9	.	.	TRBJ1-1	CASSSSLGLVGNTEAFF	TGTGCCAGCAGCTCCTCCCTGGGACTGGTAGGGAACACTGAAGCTTTCTTT
TRBV20-1	.	many	TRBJ2-7	CSAAPTGLYPSYEQYF	TGCAGTGCTGCCCCGACAGGCCTATACCCTTCCTACGAGCAGTACTTC
TRBV28	TRBD2	many	TRBJ2-7	CASSNSGRESYEQYF	TGTGCCAGCAGCAACAGCGGGAGGGAATCCTACGAGCAGTACTTC
TRBV4-1	.	.	TRBJ1-4	CASSQDIFPGQGEKLFF	TGCGCCAGCAGCCAAGATATCTTTCCGGGGCAGGGTGAAAAACTGTTTTTT
TRBV27	TRBD2	many	TRBJ2-1	CASSLPLAGGTHNEQFF	TGTGCCAGCAGTTTGCCCCTAGCGGGAGGAACCCACAATGAGCAGTTCTTC
TRBV4-1	TRBD1	many	TRBJ2-5	CASSQERAGGAETQYF	TGCGCCAGCAGCCAAGAGAGGGCAGGGGGCGCAGAGACCCAGTACTTC
TRBV9	.	.	TRBJ1-1	CASSVILNTEAFF	TGTGCCAGCAGCGTGATACTGAACACTGAAGCTTTCTTT
TRBV7-8	TRBD1	few	TRBJ1-5	CASSPPPWTGGIQPQHF	TGTGCCAGCAGCCCACCGCCTTGGACAGGGGGCATTCAGCCCCAGCATTTT
TRBV3-1	.	.	TRBJ1-2	CASSQEERGGYTF	TGTGCCAGCAGCCAAGAGGAGAGGGGTGGCTACACCTTC
TRBV2	TRBD1	many	TRBJ2-2	CASSEVGTGNTGELFF	TGTGCCAGCAGTGAAGTGGGGACAGGGAACACCGGGGAGCTGTTTTTT
TRBV19	.	few	TRBJ2-3	CATSRTSDTDTQYF	TGTGCCACCTCCCGGACATCTGACACAGATACGCAGTATTTT
TRBV10-3	TRBD1	.	TRBJ1-2	CAISGQGNGYTF	TGTGCCATCAGTGGACAGGGGAATGGCTACACCTTC
TRBV5-1	.	many	TRBJ1-2	CASSLSGEEYGYTF	TGCGCCAGCAGCTTGAGTGGCGAAGAATATGGCTACACCTTC
TRBV7-9	.	many	TRBJ1-1	CASSPSSGGMNTEAFF	TGTGCCAGCAGCCCGTCTTCGGGGGGGATGAACACTGAAGCTTTCTTT
TRBV10-2	.	many	TRBJ2-3	CASSDDKTRTDTQYF	TGCGCCAGCAGTGACGACAAGACCCGCACAGATACGCAGTATTTT
TRBV27	.	many	TRBJ2-2	CASSSPRANTGELFF	TGTGCCAGCAGTTCTCCGAGAGCTAACACCGGGGAGCTGTTTTTT
TRBV19	.	many	TRBJ2-5	CASSMRRGDGGETQYF	TGTGCCAGTAGTATGCGCAGGGGGGACGGCGGCGAGACCCAGTACTTC
TRBV29-1	TRBD2	.	TRBJ2-3	CSVDGAASGAYTDTQYF	TGCAGCGTTGACGGGGCGGCTAGCGGGGCCTACACAGATACGCAGTATTTT
TRBV30	.	many	TRBJ2-2	CAWTGNTGELFF	TGTGCCTGGACGGGGAACACCGGGGAGCTGTTTTTT
TRBV27	TRBD2	many	TRBJ2-1	CASRTISGRAGDEQFF	TGTGCCAGCAGGACCATTAGCGGGAGGGCCGGGGATGAGCAGTTCTTC
TRBV13	TRBD1	many	TRBJ2-1	CASSNRGLGYNEQFF	TGTGCCAGCAGCAACAGGGGGCTAGGCTACAATGAGCAGTTCTTC
TRBV9	TRBD2	.	TRBJ2-1	CASSVGGSGSYYNEQFF	TGTGCCAGCAGCGTAGGGGGTAGCGGGAGTTACTACAATGAGCAGTTCTTC
TRBV19	.	few	TRBJ1-1	CASSIQGLDTEAFF	TGTGCCAGTAGTATTCAGGGGCTCGACACTGAAGCTTTCTTT
TRBV12-3/TRBV12-4	.	.	TRBJ1-1	CASSPFDGAEAFF	TGTGCCAGCAGCCCTTTTGACGGAGCTGAAGCTTTCTTT
TRBV6-2/TRBV6-3	.	.	TRBJ2-4	CASRTVGSENIQYF	TGTGCCAGCCGGACGGTAGGGTCTGAAAACATTCAGTACTTC
TRBV20-1	.	.	TRBJ2-1	CSARPSLPGGQAYNEQFF	TGCAGTGCTAGACCATCACTCCCCGGGGGCCAGGCATACAATGAGCAGTTCTTC
TRBV11-2	.	many	TRBJ2-3	CASTLGGGAADTQYF	TGTGCCAGCACCCTGGGCGGGGGCGCGGCAGATACGCAGTATTTT
TRBV6-5	.	few	TRBJ1-1	CASSYSGARDEAFF	TGTGCCAGCAGTTACTCGGGAGCTAGAGATGAAGCTTTCTTT
TRBV5-1	.	many	TRBJ1-1	CASLEGDYNTEAFF	TGCGCCAGCTTAGAAGGGGACTATAACACTGAAGCTTTCTTT
TRBV7-9	.	.	TRBJ2-4	CASSLVLGIQYF	TGTGCCAGCAGCTTAGTTTTAGGCATTCAGTACTTC
TRBV27	TRBD1	few	TRBJ1-3	CARSSRGSAGNTIYF	TGTGCCAGATCCTCCAGGGGGTCCGCAGGAAACACCATATATTTT
TRBV28	.	many	TRBJ1-2	CASSHGQNYGYTF	TGTGCCAGCAGCCACGGACAGAACTATGGCTACACCTTC
TRBV11-2	.	many	TRBJ2-5	CASSLVSGRPQETQYF	TGTGCCAGCAGCTTAGTATCCGGGAGACCGCAAGAGACCCAGTACTTC
TRBV20-1	TRBD1	.	TRBJ2-1	CSASGTGLYNEQFF	TGCAGTGCTTCCGGGACAGGGCTTTACAATGAGCAGTTCTTC
TRBV3-1	.	many	TRBJ2-3	CASSQDRSDTQYF	TGTGCCAGCAGCCAAGATCGATCAGATACGCAGTATTTT
TRBV29-1	TRBD1	many	TRBJ2-7	CSVGGDRAGEQYF	TGCAGCGTTGGGGGCGACAGGGCTGGAGAGCAGTACTTC
TRBV11-2	.	many	TRBJ1-4	CASSQGTGEKLFF	TGTGCCAGCAGCCAGGGGACGGGGGAAAAACTGTTTTTT
TRBV30	.	few	TRBJ2-5	CAWSVRRAPTETQYF	TGTGCCTGGAGTGTACGGAGGGCCCCGACGGAGACCCAGTACTTC
TRBV2	.	few	TRBJ2-2	CASSAGGWDAGELFF	TGTGCCAGCAGCGCTGGGGGCTGGGACGCCGGGGAGCTGTTTTTT
TRBV5-1	TRBD1	.	TRBJ1-4	CASSTSGGLMTNEKLFF	TGCGCCAGCAGCACCTCAGGGGGGTTAATGACTAATGAAAAACTGTTTTTT
TRBV28	.	many	TRBJ2-3	CASRGGWDTDTQYF	TGTGCCAGCAGAGGGGGGTGGGACACAGATACGCAGTATTTT
TRBV7-3	.	many	TRBJ2-2	CASSPRDSGELFF	TGTGCCAGCAGCCCCAGGGACTCCGGGGAGCTGTTTTTT
TRBV10-1	.	few	TRBJ2-2	CASRMGGTGELFF	TGCGCCAGCAGAATGGGGGGCACCGGGGAGCTGTTTTTT
TRBV5-1	.	once	TRBJ1-6	CASSLGGAGPSSYNSPLHF	TGCGCCAGCAGCTTGGGAGGAGCAGGACCGAGCTCCTATAATTCACCCCTCCACTTT
TRBV29-1	.	.	TRBJ1-1	CSVGAQGMGTEAFF	TGCAGCGTTGGGGCCCAGGGAATGGGCACTGAAGCTTTCTTT